This entry lists 28 T cell receptor beta chains sequenced from one sample in a study of T cell changes during pregnancy in multiple sclerosis. The table came from immunoSEQ multiplex PCR; TCRdb's copy has only in-frame clones and leaves some out. The sample has about 100,000 clones; more than 85% are singletons. The source material was peripheral blood, sampled in the second trimester of pregnancy. The receptors were gathered from a female donor with multiple sclerosis, enrolled in a pregnancy study.

This clone was counted only a few times. The chain has TRBV28 and TRBJ1-4, with D hard to call. The CDR3 length is 16 residues. Trimming took 3 bases from V and 5 from J, leaving 16 bases between them. Germline V gene data show CDR1 as MDHEN and CDR2 as SYDVKM. In DNA form, the CDR3 reads TGTGCCAGCAGTTTCTTAGGCGGCCGCTCGAATGAAAAACTGTTTTTT. Protein: CASSFLGGRSNEKLFF.

V is TRBV28 and J is TRBJ2-7, with D possibly TRBD2 on 6 matching bases. CDR3 length equals 17 residues. Trimming took off 5 bases at V and 3 bases at J, with 23 bases between the two ends. Per germline, CDR1 MDHEN and CDR2 SYDVKM. CDR3 amino acids: CASSPLSSEGLRYEQYF. CDR3 bases: TGTGCCAGCAGTCCGTTGAGTTCTGAGGGACTCCGCTACGAGCAGTACTTC. The variable domain in full, with the rest retrieved from reference TRBV28 and TRBJ2-7, is DVKVTQSSRYLVKRTGEKVFLECVQDMDHENMFWYRQDPGLGLRLIYFSYDVKMKEKGDIPEGYSVSREKKERFSLILESASTNQTSMYLCASSPLSSEGLRYEQYFGPGTRLTVT.

This clone has more than one count but fewer than ten. This chain links TRBV4-1 with TRBJ1-2; weak D call: TRBD1 (6 bases). This CDR3 is built from 15 residues. CDR1 and CDR2 (germline): MGHRA, YSYEKL. V gave up 0 bases and J gave up 7 bases, with 15 bases separating them. The CDR3 region has the DNA TGCGCCAGCAGCCAAGACTCTCAGGGGCTCGCTGGCTACACCTTC. The encoded protein is CASSQDSQGLAGYTF.

The chain couples TRBV2 to TRBJ2-1, with a weak D call TRBD1 (6 bases). Germline V gene sequence: CDR1 SNHLY, CDR2 FYNNEI. The CDR3 is 13 amino acids. Trimming pared 5 bases from V and 7 bases from J, leaving 12 bases between. The CDR3 loop is CASSLQGFNEQFF. The CDR3 DNA follows: TGTGCCAGCAGTCTACAGGGTTTTAATGAGCAGTTCTTC.

This chain links TRBV6-1 with TRBJ2-1; perhaps TRBD2 as D (5 bases). The CDR3 runs to 15 residues. The germline V and J ends were trimmed by 2 bases and 3 bases, with 11 bases remaining between them. Germline CDR1 is MNHNS and CDR2 is SASEGT. The CDR3 coding sequence is TGTGCCAGCAGTGAACGGGGTCCCCTCTACAATGAGCAGTTCTTC. The encoded protein is CASSERGPLYNEQFF.

V and J are TRBV18 and TRBJ2-7; a weak D match, TRBD1 (7 bases). The CDR3 is made up of 16 amino acids. Germline CDR1 and CDR2: KGHSH and LQKENI. V shed 3 bases and J shed 1 base, with 16 bases lying between them. The CDR3 sequence: CASSPGRTGRSYEQYF. In DNA form, the CDR3 reads TGTGCCAGCTCACCGGGGAGGACAGGACGTTCCTACGAGCAGTACTTC.

This chain joins TRBV19 and TRBJ2-1, with a tentative D call TRBD2 (5 bases). The CDR3 length is 13 residues. V was pared by 5 bases and J by 4 bases, with 9 bases between. Germline loops: CDR1 LNHDA, CDR2 SQIVND (reference sequence). The CDR3 sequence is CASSARRYNEQFF. The CDR3 DNA is TGTGCCAGTAGTGCCCGGAGGTACAATGAGCAGTTCTTC.

The V gene is TRBV4-1, the J gene TRBJ1-2; D may be TRBD1 (6 bases). The CDR3 is 17 amino acids. Trimming removed 5 bases from V and 5 bases from J, with 24 bases in between. In germline, CDR1 is MGHRA, CDR2 YSYEKL. The CDR3 DNA follows: TGCGCCAGCAGCATAAGAACGCAGGGGCCCTCTGGGTATGGCTACACCTTC. It translates to CASSIRTQGPSGYGYTF.

CDR3 DNA: TGTGCCAGCAGCCAGCCGACTAGCGGGCACTACGAGCAGTACTTC. It encodes CASSQPTSGHYEQYF. This chain connects TRBV14 to TRBJ2-7; 10 bases match TRBD2. Looked up from germline, CDR1 is SGHDN and CDR2 is FVKESK. V shed 3 bases and J 3 bases; nucleotides not matched to a gene: 5. This CDR3 region has 15 residues.

The chain joins TRBV10-1 to TRBJ2-7; TRBD2 matches 9 bases. Trimming removed 3 bases from V and 3 bases from J; junction bases left unmatched: 12. In germline, CDR1 is WNHNN, CDR2 SYGVQD (reference sequence). The CDR3 spans 17 residues. The CDR3 sequence is CASSEGGRALEDYEQYF. The CDR3 coding sequence is TGCGCCAGCAGTGAAGGCGGGAGGGCCCTCGAGGACTACGAGCAGTACTTC.

CDR3 protein: CASSLTSGVPDTQYF. The DNA of the CDR3 is TGTGCCAGCAGTTTAACTAGCGGAGTGCCAGATACGCAGTATTTT. V is TRBV28 and J is TRBJ2-3; the match to TRBD2 covers 8 bases. The CDR3 is 15 residues long. Germline V lookup: CDR1 MDHEN, CDR2 SYDVKM. Trimming at V came to 2 bases and at J to 4 bases, leaving 5 bases not matched to a gene.

V is TRBV11-1 and J is TRBJ2-7, with TRBD1 matching over 8 bases. Losses at the gene ends were 5 bases for V and 0 bases for J; bases not matched to a gene: 15. Germline lookup yields CDR1 SGHAT and CDR2 FQDESV (reference sequence). This CDR3 has 18 amino acids. CDR3 amino acids: CASSPGGQGALRSYEQYF. CDR3 sequence (DNA): TGTGCCAGCAGCCCAGGTGGGCAGGGGGCTCTTCGCTCCTACGAGCAGTACTTC.

In this sample, this clone turned up once. V gene TRBV7-3 combines with J gene TRBJ2-1; D unresolved. V was pared by 8 bases and J by 2 bases, with 10 bases between. The CDR3 consists of 13 residues. The germline CDR1 and CDR2 sequences are SGHTA and FQGTGA. CDR3: CASALEPYNEQFF. The CDR3 nucleotides read TGTGCCAGCGCCTTAGAGCCCTACAATGAGCAGTTCTTC.

The CDR3 sequence: CASSELGTPDGKLFF. DNA of the CDR3: TGTGCCAGCAGTGAACTGGGGACACCTGACGGCAAACTGTTTTTT. V gene TRBV2 combines with J gene TRBJ1-4; possible D gene TRBD1, 6 bases. This CDR3 spans 15 amino acids. The V and J ends lost 2 bases and 11 bases respectively, with 18 bases between them. The V gene's germline CDR1 is SNHLY and CDR2 FYNNEI.

The chain is built from TRBV7-9 and TRBJ1-1, with D tentatively TRBD1 (6 bases). V lost 10 bases, J lost 1 base, and 13 bases lay in between. The germline gives CDR1 SEHNR, CDR2 FQNEAQ (reference sequence). The CDR3 extends over 13 amino acids. The CDR3, as DNA: TGTGCCACCCGGGACACCGGGAACACTGAAGCTTTCTTT. Translation gives CATRDTGNTEAFF. Combining the CDR3 with reference TRBV7-9 and TRBJ1-1 gives the whole variable domain DTGVSQNPRHKITKRGQNVTFRCDPISEHNRLYWYRQTLGQGPEFLTYFQNEAQLEKSRLLSDRFSAERPKGSFSTLEIQRTEQGDSAMYLCATRDTGNTEAFFGQGTRLTVV.

This chain links TRBV21-1 with TRBJ2-3; TRBD2, the D gene given by the table, was not confirmed from the DNA. TRBV21-1 is given as a pseudogene. This CDR3 spans 16 amino acids. The CDR3 reads CASSKEGGYLSDTQYF. Written as DNA, the CDR3 is TGTGCCAGCAGCAAAGAGGGGGGGTATCTGTCAGATACGCAGTATTTT.

This chain uses TRBV7-2 with TRBJ1-5, with 8 positions matching TRBD1. J lost 4 bases, V lost 5 bases, and 7 bases had no gene match. Germline loops: CDR1 SGHTA, CDR2 FQGNSA. The CDR3 consists of 15 residues. CDR3 in amino acids: CASSTGGGSNQPQHF. DNA of the CDR3: TGTGCCAGCAGCACAGGGGGGGGATCAAATCAGCCCCAGCATTTT.

V gene TRBV4-2 combines with J gene TRBJ2-4; possibly TRBD2 for D (6 bases). Germline values: CDR1 LGHNA, CDR2 YNFKEQ. V was shortened by 0 bases and J by 2 bases, with 14 bases between the two germline ends. CDR3 length: 17 amino acids. The CDR3 DNA sequence: TGTGCCAGCAGCCAAGACTCTCAGGCGGGGACCAAAAACATTCAGTACTTC. Its translation: CASSQDSQAGTKNIQYF.

The rearrangement links TRBV4-2 to TRBJ2-5, with 9 bases that match TRBD2. The CDR3 sequence is 17 residues long. V dropped 1 base and J dropped 5; count of bases not matched to a gene: 11. CDR1 is LGHNA, CDR2 YNFKEQ, per germline. CDR3: CASSQGGAGLAWETQYF. CDR3 nucleotides: TGTGCCAGCAGCCAAGGCGGGGCGGGACTAGCTTGGGAGACCCAGTACTTC.

In its sample, this clone was seen a few times. The J gene is TRBJ1-1, the V gene TRBV5-1; 10 positions agree with TRBD1. Germline V lookup: CDR1 SGHRS, CDR2 YFSETQ. V lost 0 bases to trimming and J lost 4 bases; unmatched junction nucleotides: 6. This CDR3 spans 16 amino acids. The CDR3 spells CASSLVTGQGSTEAFF. CDR3 DNA sequence: TGCGCCAGCAGCTTGGTGACGGGACAGGGGAGCACTGAAGCTTTCTTT.

V is TRBV28 and J is TRBJ1-5, with D tentatively TRBD1 (5 bases). CDR1 and CDR2 (germline): MDHEN, SYDVKM. The CDR3 totals 14 residues. The V end was cut by 5 bases, the J end by 7 bases, with 15 bases between. The CDR3 loop is CASSLTPTGQPQHF. CDR3 sequence (DNA): TGTGCCAGCAGTCTCACCCCAACAGGACAGCCCCAGCATTTT.

The V gene is TRBV5-6, the J gene TRBJ1-1; D gene unclear. Germline values: CDR1 SGHDT, CDR2 YYEEEE. Trimming left V 0 bases short and J 6 bases short, with 15 bases between. The CDR3 contains 15 residues. Here the CDR3 DNA reads TGTGCCAGCAGCTTGGTGGGAGTCCAGTTTGCTGAAGCTTTCTTT. It translates to CASSLVGVQFAEAFF. The full variable domain, with the rest looked up from reference TRBV5-6 and TRBJ1-1, is DAGVTQSPTHLIKTRGQQVTLRCSPKSGHDTVSWYQQALGQGPQFIFQYYEEEERQRGNFPDRFSGHQFPNYSSELNVNALLLGDSALYLCASSLVGVQFAEAFFGQGTRLTVV.

The chain links TRBV25-1 to TRBJ2-5; no clear D. V lost 2 bases to trimming and J lost 4 bases, with 11 bases between them. The CDR3 runs to 14 residues. The germline CDR1 and CDR2 sequences are MGHDK and SYGVNS. CDR3 residues: CASSEQVLGETQYF. CDR3 in DNA: TGTGCCAGCAGTGAACAGGTGTTAGGAGAGACCCAGTACTTC.

This rearrangement joins TRBV27 to TRBJ1-5; unclear D gene. Trimming took off 1 base at V and 2 bases at J, with 6 bases between the two ends. Germline V gives CDR1 MNHEY, CDR2 SMNVEV (reference sequence). This CDR3 spans 14 amino acids. The CDR3, as DNA: TGTGCCAGCAGTTTATTACCGGGCAATCAGCCCCAGCATTTT. The encoded protein is CASSLLPGNQPQHF.

The chain employs TRBV28 and TRBJ2-3, with D possibly TRBD1 on 6 matching bases. Germline V gene lookup returns CDR1 MDHEN and CDR2 SYDVKM. Trimming stripped 6 bases from V and 3 bases from J, with 16 bases between. The CDR3 spans 15 residues. CDR3 coding DNA: TGTGCCAGCAGCCGCAGGGGTGAGGGGACAGATACGCAGTATTTT. It codes for CASSRRGEGTDTQYF.

The rearrangement joins TRBV7-9 to TRBJ2-7; perhaps TRBD1 as D (6 bases). Germline loops: CDR1 SEHNR, CDR2 FQNEAQ (reference sequence). The CDR3 loop spans 13 amino acids. Trimming left V 3 bases short and J 8 bases short, with 14 bases between. The CDR3 is CASSFGGPPKQYF. In DNA, the CDR3 is TGTGCCAGCAGCTTTGGGGGCCCCCCCAAGCAGTACTTC.

The chain uses TRBV5-1 and TRBJ2-7; the match to TRBD1 covers 8 bases. This CDR3 region has 16 residues. Trimming cost V 1 base and J 6 bases; bases outside gene matches: 12. CDR1 SGHRS and CDR2 YFSETQ come from the germline V gene. The CDR3 DNA reads as TGCGCCAGCAGCTTGTCTAGGGCAGGGGGCTTGGTCGAGCAGTACTTC. It yields the protein CASSLSRAGGLVEQYF.

This clone has only one observation. The chain joins TRBV5-6 to TRBJ2-7, with a weak D call TRBD2 (5 bases). V was cut by 2 bases and J by 5 bases, with 17 bases left in between. The germline gives CDR1 SGHDT, CDR2 YYEEEE. The CDR3 has 15 amino acids. The CDR3 region is CASSFGLDLVDEQYF. As DNA, the CDR3 is TGTGCCAGCAGCTTCGGACTCGATTTGGTGGACGAGCAGTACTTC.